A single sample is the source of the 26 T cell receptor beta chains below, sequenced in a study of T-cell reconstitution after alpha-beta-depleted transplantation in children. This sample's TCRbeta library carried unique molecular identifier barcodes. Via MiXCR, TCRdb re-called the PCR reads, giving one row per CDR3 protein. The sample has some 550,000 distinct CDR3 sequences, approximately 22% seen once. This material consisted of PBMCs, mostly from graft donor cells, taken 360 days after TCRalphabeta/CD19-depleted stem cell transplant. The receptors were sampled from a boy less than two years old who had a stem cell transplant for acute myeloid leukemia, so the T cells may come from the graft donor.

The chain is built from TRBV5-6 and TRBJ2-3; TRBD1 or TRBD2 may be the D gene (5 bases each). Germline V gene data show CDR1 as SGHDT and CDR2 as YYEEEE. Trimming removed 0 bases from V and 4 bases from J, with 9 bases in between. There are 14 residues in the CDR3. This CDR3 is CASSLVEGPDTQYF. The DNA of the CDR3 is TGTGCCAGCAGCTTGGTTGAGGGACCAGATACGCAGTATTTT.

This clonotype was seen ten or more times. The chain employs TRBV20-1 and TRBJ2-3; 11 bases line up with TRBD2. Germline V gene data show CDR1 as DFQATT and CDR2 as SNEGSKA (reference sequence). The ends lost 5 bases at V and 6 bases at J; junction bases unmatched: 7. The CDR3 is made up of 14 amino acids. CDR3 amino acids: CSALSGGAVDTQYF. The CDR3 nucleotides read TGCAGTGCTCTTAGCGGGGGGGCGGTGGATACGCAGTATTTT.

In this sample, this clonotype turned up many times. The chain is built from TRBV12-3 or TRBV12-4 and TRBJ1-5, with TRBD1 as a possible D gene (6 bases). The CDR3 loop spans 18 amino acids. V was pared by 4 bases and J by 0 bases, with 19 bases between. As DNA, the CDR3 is TGTGCCAGCAGTTCCCCGGACAGTAACCTTTATAGCAATCAGCCCCAGCATTTT. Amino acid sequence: CASSSPDSNLYSNQPQHF.

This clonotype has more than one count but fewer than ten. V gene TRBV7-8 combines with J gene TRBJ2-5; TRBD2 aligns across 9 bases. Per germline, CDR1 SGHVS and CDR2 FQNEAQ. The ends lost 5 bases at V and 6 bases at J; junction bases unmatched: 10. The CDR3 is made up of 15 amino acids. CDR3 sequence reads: CASSPVGGGAQTQYF. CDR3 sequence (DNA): TGTGCCAGCAGCCCAGTCGGCGGGGGGGCGCAGACCCAGTACTTC.

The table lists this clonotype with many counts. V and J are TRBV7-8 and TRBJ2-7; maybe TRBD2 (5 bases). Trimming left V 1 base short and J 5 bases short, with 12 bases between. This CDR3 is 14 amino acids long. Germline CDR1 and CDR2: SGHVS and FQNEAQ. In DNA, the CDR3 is TGTGCCAGCAGCTTAGGAGGAGCGGTGGACGAGCAGTACTTC. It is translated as CASSLGGAVDEQYF. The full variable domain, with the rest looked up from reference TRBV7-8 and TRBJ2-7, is GAGVSQSPRYKVAKRGQDVALRCDPISGHVSLFWYQQALGQGPEFLTYFQNEAQLDKSGLPSDRFFAERPEGSVSTLKIQRTQQEDSAVYLCASSLGGAVDEQYFGPGTRLTVT.

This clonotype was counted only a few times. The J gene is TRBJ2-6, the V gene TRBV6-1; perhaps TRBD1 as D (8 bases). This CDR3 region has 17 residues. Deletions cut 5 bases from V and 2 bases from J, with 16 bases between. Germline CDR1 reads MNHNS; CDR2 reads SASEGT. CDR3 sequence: CASSRYRGGPGANVLTF. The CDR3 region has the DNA TGTGCCAGCAGTAGATACAGGGGGGGACCTGGGGCCAACGTCCTGACTTTC.

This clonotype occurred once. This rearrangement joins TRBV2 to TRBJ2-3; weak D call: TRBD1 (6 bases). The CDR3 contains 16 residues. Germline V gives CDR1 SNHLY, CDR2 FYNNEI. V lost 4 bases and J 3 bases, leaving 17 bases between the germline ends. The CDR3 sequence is CASSVQGLLRTDTQYF. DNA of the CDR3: TGTGCCAGCAGTGTACAGGGATTATTGAGAACAGATACGCAGTATTTT.

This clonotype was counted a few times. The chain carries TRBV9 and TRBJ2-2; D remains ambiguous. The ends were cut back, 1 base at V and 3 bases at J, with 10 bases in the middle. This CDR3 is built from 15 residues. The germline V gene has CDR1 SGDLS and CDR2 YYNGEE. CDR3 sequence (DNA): TGTGCCAGCAGCGTAATGGCGACGCACACCGGGGAGCTGTTTTTT. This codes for CASSVMATHTGELFF.

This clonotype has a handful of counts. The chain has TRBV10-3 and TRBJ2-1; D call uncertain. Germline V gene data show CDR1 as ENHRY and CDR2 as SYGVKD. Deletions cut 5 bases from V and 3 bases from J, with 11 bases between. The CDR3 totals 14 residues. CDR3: CAISKEVDYNEQFF. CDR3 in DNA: TGTGCCATCAGTAAAGAAGTCGACTACAATGAGCAGTTCTTC.

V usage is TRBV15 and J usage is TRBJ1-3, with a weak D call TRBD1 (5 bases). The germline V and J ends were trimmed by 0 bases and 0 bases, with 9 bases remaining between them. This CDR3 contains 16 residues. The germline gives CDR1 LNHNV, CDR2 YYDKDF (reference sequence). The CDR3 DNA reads TGTGCCACCAGCAGAGACAAGACAGCCTCTGGAAACACCATATATTTT. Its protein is CATSRDKTASGNTIYF.

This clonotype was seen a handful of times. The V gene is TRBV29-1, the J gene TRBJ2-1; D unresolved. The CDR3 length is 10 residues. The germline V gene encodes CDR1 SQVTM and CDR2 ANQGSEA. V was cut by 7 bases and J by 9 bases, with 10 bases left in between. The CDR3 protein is CSGTGSEQFF. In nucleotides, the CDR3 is TGCAGCGGGACCGGGTCTGAGCAGTTCTTC.

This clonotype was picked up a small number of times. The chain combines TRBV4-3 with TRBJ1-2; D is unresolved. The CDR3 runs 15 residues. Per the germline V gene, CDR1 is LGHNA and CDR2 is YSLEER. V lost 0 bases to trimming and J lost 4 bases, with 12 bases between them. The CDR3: CASSQDWSGPYGYTF. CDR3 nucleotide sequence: TGCGCCAGCAGCCAAGATTGGTCAGGACCCTATGGCTACACCTTC.

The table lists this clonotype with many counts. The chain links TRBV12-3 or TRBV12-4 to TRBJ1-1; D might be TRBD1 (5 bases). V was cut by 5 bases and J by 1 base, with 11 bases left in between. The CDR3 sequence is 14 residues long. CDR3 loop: CASSLNTGNTEAFF. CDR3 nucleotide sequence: TGTGCCAGCAGTCTTAACACAGGGAACACTGAAGCTTTCTTT.

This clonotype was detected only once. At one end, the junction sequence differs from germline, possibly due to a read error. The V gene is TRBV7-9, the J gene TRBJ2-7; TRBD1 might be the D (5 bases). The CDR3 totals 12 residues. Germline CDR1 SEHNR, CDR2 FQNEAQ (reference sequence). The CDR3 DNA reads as TGTGCCGGCAGCCGCCAGGGCTACGAGCAGTACTTC. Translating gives CAGSRQGYEQYF.

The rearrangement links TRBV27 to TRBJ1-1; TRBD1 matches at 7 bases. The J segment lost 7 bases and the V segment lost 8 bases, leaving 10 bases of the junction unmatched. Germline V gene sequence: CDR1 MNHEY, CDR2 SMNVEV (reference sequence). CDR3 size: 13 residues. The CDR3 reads CASGHRDRIEAFF. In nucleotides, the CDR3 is TGTGCCAGCGGACACCGGGACAGAATTGAAGCTTTCTTT.

CDR3: CASSGGGAHGELFF. The DNA for the CDR3 is TGTGCCAGCAGTGGCGGGGGGGCCCACGGGGAGCTGTTTTTT. The rearrangement uses TRBV25-1 and TRBJ2-2, with 9 bases lining up with TRBD2. This CDR3 contains 14 residues. The V gene end was trimmed by 4 bases and the J gene end by 7 bases; junction bases not matched to a gene: 4. In germline, CDR1 is MGHDK, CDR2 SYGVNS.

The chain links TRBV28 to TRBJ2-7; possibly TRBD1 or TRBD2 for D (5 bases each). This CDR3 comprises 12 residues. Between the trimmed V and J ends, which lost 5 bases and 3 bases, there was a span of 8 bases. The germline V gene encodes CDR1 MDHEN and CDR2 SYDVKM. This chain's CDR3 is CASSMGVYEQYV. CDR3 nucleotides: TGTGCCAGCAGTATGGGGGTCTACGAGCAGTACGTC.

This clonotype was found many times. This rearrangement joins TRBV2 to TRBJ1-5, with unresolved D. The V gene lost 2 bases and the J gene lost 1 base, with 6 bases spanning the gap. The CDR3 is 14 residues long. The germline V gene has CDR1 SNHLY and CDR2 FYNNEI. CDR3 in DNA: TGTGCCAGCAGTGAAACGAGAAGCAATCAGCCCCAGCATTTT. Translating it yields CASSETRSNQPQHF. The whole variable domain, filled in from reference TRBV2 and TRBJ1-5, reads EPEVTQTPSHQVTQMGQEVILRCVPISNHLYFYWYRQILGQKVEFLVSFYNNEISEKSEIFDDQFSVERPDGSNFTLKIRSTKLEDSAMYFCASSETRSNQPQHFGDGTRLSIL.

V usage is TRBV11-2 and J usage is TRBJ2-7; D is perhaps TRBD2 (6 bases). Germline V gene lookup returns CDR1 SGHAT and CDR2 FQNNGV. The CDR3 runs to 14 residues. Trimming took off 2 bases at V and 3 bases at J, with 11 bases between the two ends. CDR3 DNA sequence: TGTGCCAGCAGCTTATATAGCGGAGTCTACGAGCAGTACGTC. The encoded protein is CASSLYSGVYEQYV.

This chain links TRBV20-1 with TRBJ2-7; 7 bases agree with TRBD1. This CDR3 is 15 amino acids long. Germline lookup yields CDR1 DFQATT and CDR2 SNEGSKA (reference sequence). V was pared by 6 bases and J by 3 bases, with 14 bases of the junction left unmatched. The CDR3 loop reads CSAAARDRPFYEQYV. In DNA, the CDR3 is TGCAGTGCCGCAGCCCGGGACAGACCCTTCTACGAGCAGTACGTC.

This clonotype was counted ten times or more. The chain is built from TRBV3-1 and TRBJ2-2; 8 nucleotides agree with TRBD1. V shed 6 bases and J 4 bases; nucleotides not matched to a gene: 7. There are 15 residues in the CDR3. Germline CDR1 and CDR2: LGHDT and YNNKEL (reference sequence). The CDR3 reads CASRLQGAGTGELFF. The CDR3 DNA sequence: TGTGCCAGCAGACTTCAGGGGGCGGGCACCGGGGAGCTGTTTTTT.

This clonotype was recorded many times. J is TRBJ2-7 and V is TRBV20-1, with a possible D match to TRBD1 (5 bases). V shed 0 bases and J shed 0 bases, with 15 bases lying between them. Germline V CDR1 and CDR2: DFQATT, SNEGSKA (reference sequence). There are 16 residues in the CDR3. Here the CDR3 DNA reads TGCAGTGCTAGAGATGGACCCCCGACAGCCTCCTACGAGCAGTACGTC. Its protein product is CSARDGPPTASYEQYV.

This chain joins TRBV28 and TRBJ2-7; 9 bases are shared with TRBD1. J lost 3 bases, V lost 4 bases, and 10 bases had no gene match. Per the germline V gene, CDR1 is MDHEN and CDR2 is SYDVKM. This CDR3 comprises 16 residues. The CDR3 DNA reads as TGTGCCAGCAGTTCTTTTGGACAGGGGATACTCTACGAGCAGTACGTC. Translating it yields CASSSFGQGILYEQYV.

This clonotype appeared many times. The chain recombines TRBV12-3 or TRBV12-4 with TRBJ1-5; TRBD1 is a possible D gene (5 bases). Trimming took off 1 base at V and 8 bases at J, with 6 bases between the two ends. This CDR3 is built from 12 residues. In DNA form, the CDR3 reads TGTGCCAGCAGTTTAGGCAGGGAGCCCCAGCATTTT. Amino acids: CASSLGREPQHF.

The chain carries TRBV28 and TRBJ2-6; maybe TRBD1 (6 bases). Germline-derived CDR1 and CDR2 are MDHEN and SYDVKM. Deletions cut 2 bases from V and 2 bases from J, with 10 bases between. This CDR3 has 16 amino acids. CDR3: CASSLIQGTGANVLTF. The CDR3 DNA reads TGTGCCAGCAGTTTAATCCAGGGGACTGGGGCCAACGTCCTGACTTTC.

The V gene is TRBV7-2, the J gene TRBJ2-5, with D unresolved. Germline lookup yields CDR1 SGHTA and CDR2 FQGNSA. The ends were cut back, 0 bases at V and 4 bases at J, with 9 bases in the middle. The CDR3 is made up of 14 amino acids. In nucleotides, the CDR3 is TGTGCCAGCAGCTTAGCCCCCCGTCGAGAGACCCAGTACTTC. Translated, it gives CASSLAPRRETQYF.